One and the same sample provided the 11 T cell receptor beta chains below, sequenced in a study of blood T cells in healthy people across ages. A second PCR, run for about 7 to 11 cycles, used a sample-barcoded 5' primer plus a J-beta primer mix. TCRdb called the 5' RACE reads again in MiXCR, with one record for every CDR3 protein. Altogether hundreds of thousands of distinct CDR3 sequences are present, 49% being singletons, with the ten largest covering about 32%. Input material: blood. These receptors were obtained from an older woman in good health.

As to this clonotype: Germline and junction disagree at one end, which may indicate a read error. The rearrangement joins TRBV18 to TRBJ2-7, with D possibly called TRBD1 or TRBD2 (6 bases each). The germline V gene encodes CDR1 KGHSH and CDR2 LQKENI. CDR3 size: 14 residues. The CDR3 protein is CASSPGAVSYEQYF. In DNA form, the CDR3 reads TGCGCCAGCTCACCGGGGGCGGTTTCCTACGAGCAGTACTTC.

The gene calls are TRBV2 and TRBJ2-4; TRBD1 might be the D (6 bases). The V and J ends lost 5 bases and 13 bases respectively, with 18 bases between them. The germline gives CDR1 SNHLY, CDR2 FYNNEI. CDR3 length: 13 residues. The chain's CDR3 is CASSPDSYNEQYF. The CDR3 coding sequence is TGTGCCAGCAGTCCGGACAGCTACAATGAGCAGTACTTC.

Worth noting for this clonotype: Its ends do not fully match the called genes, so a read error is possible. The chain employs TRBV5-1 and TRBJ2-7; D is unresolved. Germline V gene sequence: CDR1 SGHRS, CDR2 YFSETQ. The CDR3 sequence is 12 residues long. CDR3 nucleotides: TGTGCCAGCAGCTTTGGGGCCTACGAGCAGTACTTC. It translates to CASSFGAYEQYF.

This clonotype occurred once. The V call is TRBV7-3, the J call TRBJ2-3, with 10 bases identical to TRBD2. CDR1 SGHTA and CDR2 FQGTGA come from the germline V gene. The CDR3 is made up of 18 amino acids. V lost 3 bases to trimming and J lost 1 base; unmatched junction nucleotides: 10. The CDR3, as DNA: TGTGCCAGCAGCTTGAGACCTAGCGGGAGCCGGGGCACAGATACGCAGTATTTT. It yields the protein CASSLRPSGSRGTDTQYF.

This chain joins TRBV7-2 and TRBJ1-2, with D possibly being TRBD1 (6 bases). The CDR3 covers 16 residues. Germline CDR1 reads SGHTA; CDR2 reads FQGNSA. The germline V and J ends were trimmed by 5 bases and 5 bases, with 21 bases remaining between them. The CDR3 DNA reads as TGTGCCAGCAGCCATGCCACGCTGGGGGGCGGGTATGGCTACACCTTC. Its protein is CASSHATLGGGYGYTF.

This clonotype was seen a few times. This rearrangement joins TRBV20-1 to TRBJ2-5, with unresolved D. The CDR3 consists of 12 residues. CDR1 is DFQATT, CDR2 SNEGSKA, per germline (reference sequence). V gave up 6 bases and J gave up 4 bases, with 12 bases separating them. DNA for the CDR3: TGCAGTGCCACGGACGTGGGAGAGACCCAGTACTTC. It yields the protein CSATDVGETQYF.

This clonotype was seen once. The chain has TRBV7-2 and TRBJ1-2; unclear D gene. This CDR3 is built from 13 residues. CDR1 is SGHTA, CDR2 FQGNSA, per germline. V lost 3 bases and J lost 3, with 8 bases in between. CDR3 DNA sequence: TGTGCCAGCAGCTTCACGCCCTACTATGGCTACACCTTC. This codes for CASSFTPYYGYTF.

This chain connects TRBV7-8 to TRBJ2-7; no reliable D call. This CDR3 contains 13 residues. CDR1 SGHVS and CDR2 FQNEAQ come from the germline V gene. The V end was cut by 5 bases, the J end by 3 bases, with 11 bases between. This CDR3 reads CASSGDYVYEQYF. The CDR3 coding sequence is TGTGCCAGCAGCGGGGATTACGTCTACGAGCAGTACTTC.

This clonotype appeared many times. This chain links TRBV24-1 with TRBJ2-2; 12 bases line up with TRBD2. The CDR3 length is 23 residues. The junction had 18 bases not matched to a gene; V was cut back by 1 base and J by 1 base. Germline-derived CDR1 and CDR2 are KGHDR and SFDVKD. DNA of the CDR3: TGTGCCACCAGTGATTTTCTAGCGGGAGGGCTCACACCACACATCGGGAACACCGGGGAGCTGTTTTTT. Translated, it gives CATSDFLAGGLTPHIGNTGELFF.

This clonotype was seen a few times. This CDR3 reads CASSRLQGAGNQPQHF. The CDR3 DNA sequence: TGTGCCAGCAGCCGTCTACAGGGGGCTGGCAATCAGCCCCAGCATTTT. The V and J genes are TRBV4-2 and TRBJ1-5, with 9 bases aligning to TRBD1. This CDR3 contains 16 residues. J was trimmed by 2 bases and V by 4 bases; bases with no gene match: 6. The germline V gene encodes CDR1 LGHNA and CDR2 YNFKEQ.

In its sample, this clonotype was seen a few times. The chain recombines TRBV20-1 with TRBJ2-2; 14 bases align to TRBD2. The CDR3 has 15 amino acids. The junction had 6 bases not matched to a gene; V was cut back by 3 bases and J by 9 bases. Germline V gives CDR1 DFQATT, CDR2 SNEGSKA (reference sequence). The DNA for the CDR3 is TGCAGTGCTAGGGGGACTAGCGGGAGTGGGAGGGAGCTGTTTTTT. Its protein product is CSARGTSGSGRELFF.